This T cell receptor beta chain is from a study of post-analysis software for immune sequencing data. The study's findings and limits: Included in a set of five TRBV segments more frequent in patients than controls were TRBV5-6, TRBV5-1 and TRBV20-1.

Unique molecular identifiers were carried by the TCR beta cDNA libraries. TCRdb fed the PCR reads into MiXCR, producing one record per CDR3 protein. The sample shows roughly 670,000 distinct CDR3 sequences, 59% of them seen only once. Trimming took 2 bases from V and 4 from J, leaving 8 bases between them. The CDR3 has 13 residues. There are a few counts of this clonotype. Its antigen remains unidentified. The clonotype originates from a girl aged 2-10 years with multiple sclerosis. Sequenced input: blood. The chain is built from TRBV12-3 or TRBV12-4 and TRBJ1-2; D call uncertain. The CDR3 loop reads CASSLSGLYGYTF. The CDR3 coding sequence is TGTGCCAGCAGTTTATCCGGCCTCTATGGCTACACCTTC.